This TCR beta chain emerged from a study of shared clonotypes between healthy human individuals (dated by TCRdb to 2020 to 2022). Looking at the study overall: Two women and three men aged 18 to 49 years were included in the cohort. For each donor, CD4 naive and CD4 memory were each run on three plates, CD8 naive on two plates, and CD8 memory on one plate. Blood TCR repertoires of a handful of healthy adults were deeply sequenced to estimate repertoire size and the extent of clonotype sharing between individuals. Different laboratories and diverse techniques were used to prepare libraries and sequence TCR repertoires, to increase sequencing depth and limit assay-specific biases. Leukapheresis yielded between about 0.94 and 9 billion PBMCs per donor.

Using the deep immunoSEQ assay, multiplex PCR amplified TCR CDR3 regions from genomic DNA. For each cell subset, the extracted genomic DNA was distributed evenly across all wells of several immunoSEQ 96-well plates, and each plate served as one replicate. For sorted subsets, approximately 190 ng genomic DNA, equal to 30,000 or so T cell genomes, was loaded into each replicate PCR. Purified libraries were measured with a Qubit 3.0 fluorometer, size-checked on a Bioanalyzer 2100, and measured again with the KAPA Library Quantification kit. Every immunoSEQ 96-well plate was sequenced on a dedicated single-read 150-cycle Illumina NextSeq 550 flow cell. As for how the authors treated the data: Because only junctional sequences without quality scores were contained in the immunoSEQ output, filtering matching that applied to full-length reads could not be performed. To assign V/J genes and CDR3, sequences were annotated using PyIR, a Python wrapper for IgBLAST v1.9, with IMGT germline references. Reads were removed for weak V/J assignments (E-value above 1e-6), missing CDR3, stop codons, out-of-frame junctions, or ambiguous translated residues. A V3J clonotype was defined by an identical inferred V gene, J gene, and CDR3 amino acid sequence. Percentage overlap between repertoires was calculated by dividing the number of shared unique clonotypes by the size of the smaller repertoire. RTK rarefaction, the Chao1 estimator, and Recon v2.1 estimates of unobserved clonotypes were used to assess repertoire richness. For all TCRbeta clonotypes obtained by the gDNA method from several donors, generation probabilities were computed with OLGA. Entries here come from immuneACCESS through TCRdb and include only in-frame sequences with V and J called. Some clones fail to appear in such tables; in the studies checked, an unresolved V gene covers under half of the shortfall, and the cause of the remainder is unknown. V, J and clone size reflect that table, while D and trimming were determined from the DNA. The sample contains some 1,400,000 clones, approximately 96% of them found a single time. Over 1% of the sample is held by the ten biggest clonotypes.

Donors were healthy HIV-negative adults with no recently reported acute infections or vaccinations. Only Caucasian adults living in Nashville, Tennessee, USA were represented among the donors. CD4+ T cells were enriched by magnetic negative selection; naive cells were then positively selected on CD45RA, and the negative fraction formed the memory subset. After blood collection by leukapheresis, PBMCs were isolated using Ficoll-Histopaque density gradient centrifugation and then cryopreserved in the vapor phase of liquid nitrogen. Analytical flow cytometry was used to check the purity and quantity of each magnetically sorted T cell population. From each sorted fraction, genomic DNA was isolated and quantified by UV absorbance on a Nanodrop 2000c. Comments on this clone: What this receptor recognizes is not known. Base-call qualities are not available, and no considerably larger clone is one nucleotide away.

Here is what the overall study found, with its caveats: Rarefaction of sorted-subset datasets indicated incomplete sequencing despite the large sequencing depth. Naive subsets generally had larger estimated clonotype richness than memory subsets did. Pairwise subsampling led to the expectation that sequencing depth would affect the degree of clonotype sharing among donors. Compared with non-shared clonotypes, clonotypes shared by all four sorted-subset donors had higher generation probabilities. Because the study included a small number of donors, the genetic and exposure-history diversity represented was limited. Sampling was restricted to blood, and TCR repertoires in tissues likely differ from the TCR repertoires found in blood. Across four donors, 4.5% to 6.5% of naive CD4, 3% to 3.5% of naive CD8, around 2.5% of memory CD4, and about 0.44% of memory CD8 clonotypes were shared.

Trimming at the junction amounts to 3 bases on V and 3 bases on J, and the germline ends lie 12 bases apart. The CDR3 starts with the cysteine, ends with the phenylalanine, and has 16 residues. The read is trimmed to its CDR3 DNA, 48 bases read in frame from base 1. Sequences SNHLY (CDR1) and FYNNEI (CDR2) are obtained from the germline V gene. Sequenced sample: naive CD4+ T cells sorted from blood. What this sample's cell subset or site label stands for: CD45RA+ positively selected. The sequence was obtained from a man under 40 in good health. Recombination joined TRBV2 with TRBJ2-6, and the D gene may be TRBD1, 6 bases matching. The DNA reads as follows: TGTGCCAGCAGTGAGAACCGGGACATTGGGGCCAACGTCCTGACTTTC. The resulting protein is CASSENRDIGANVLTF.